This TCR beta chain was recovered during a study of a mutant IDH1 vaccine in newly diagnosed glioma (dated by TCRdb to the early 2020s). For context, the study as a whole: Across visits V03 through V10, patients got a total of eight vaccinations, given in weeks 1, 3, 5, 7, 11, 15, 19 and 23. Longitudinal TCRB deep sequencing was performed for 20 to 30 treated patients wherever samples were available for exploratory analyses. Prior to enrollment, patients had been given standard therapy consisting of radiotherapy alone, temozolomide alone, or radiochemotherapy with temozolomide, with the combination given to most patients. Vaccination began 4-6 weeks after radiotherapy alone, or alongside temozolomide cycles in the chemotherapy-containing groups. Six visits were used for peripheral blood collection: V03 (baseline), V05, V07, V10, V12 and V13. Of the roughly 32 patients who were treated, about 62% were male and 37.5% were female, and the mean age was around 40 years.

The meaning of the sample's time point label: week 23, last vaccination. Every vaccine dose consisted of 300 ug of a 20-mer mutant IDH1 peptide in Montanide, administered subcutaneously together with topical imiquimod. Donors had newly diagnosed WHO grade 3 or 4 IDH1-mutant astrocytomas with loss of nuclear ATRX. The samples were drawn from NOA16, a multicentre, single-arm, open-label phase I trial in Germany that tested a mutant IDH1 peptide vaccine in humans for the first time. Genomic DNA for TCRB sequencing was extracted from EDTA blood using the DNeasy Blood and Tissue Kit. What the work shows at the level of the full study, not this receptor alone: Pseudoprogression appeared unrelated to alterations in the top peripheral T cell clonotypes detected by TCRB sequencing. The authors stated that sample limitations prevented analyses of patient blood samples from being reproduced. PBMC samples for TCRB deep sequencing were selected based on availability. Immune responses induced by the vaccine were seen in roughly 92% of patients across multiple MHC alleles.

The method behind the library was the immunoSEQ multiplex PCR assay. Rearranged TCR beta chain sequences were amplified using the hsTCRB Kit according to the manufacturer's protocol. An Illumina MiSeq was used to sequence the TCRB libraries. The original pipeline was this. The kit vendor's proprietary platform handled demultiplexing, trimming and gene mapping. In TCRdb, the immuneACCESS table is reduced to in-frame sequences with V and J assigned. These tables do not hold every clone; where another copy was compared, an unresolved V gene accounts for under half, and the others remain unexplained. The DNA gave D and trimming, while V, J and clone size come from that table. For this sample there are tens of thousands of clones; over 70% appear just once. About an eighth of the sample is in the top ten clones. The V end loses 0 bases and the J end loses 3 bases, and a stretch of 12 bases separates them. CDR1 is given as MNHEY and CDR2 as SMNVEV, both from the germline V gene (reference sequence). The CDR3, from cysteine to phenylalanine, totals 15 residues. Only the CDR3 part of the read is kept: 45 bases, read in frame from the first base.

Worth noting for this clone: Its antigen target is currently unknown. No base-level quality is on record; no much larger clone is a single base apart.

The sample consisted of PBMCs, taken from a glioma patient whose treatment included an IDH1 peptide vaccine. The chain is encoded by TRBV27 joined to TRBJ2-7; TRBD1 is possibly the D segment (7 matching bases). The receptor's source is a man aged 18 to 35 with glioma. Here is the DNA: TGTGCCAGCAGTTTATCGGGGGGACAGTTCTACGAGCAGTACTTC. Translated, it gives CASSLSGGQFYEQYF.